The 10 T cell receptor beta chains below all came from one sample that was sequenced in a study of blood T cell dynamics during melanoma immunotherapy (dated by TCRdb to 2020 to 2021). The method behind the library was the immunoSEQ multiplex PCR assay. TCRdb took this table from immuneACCESS and kept in-frame rearrangements with V and J called. Such tables lack part of the clones; where checked against another copy, unresolved V genes explain under half of the gap, and the rest is unexplained. The sample has 15,000 or so clones on record, approximately 88% of them singletons. The ten largest account for around 8% of the sample. This sample's time point label indicates: week 3, after first cycle of checkpoint inhibitor. Sequenced here: blood, sampled from a patient treated with checkpoint blockade. These TCRs come from a human donor with melanoma.

The CDR3 DNA follows: TGTGCCAGCTCACCGAACAACCAGCGGTATAATTCACCCCTCCACTTT. The encoded protein is CASSPNNQRYNSPLHF. The gene calls are TRBV18 and TRBJ1-6; no reliable D call. Germline CDR1 and CDR2: KGHSH and LQKENI. Trimming removed 3 bases at V and 4 bases at J, with 13 bases between. The CDR3 consists of 16 residues.

This clone has just a few counts. V and J are TRBV5-1 and TRBJ2-7; possible D gene TRBD1, 6 bases. Germline V gene lookup returns CDR1 SGHRS and CDR2 YFSETQ. Trimming left V 4 bases short and J 5 bases short, with 19 bases between. CDR3 length: 15 residues. The CDR3 DNA is TGCGCCAGCAGCCCCGGGACACTCAACCTCCACGAGCAGTACTTC. Amino acid sequence: CASSPGTLNLHEQYF.

The chain recombines TRBV11-2 with TRBJ2-7; D is unresolved. Trimming stripped 4 bases from V and 2 bases from J, with 12 bases between. The CDR3 contains 14 residues. Germline assignment: CDR1 SGHAT and CDR2 FQNNGV. Here the CDR3 DNA reads TGTGCCAGCAGCTCGGACCAAGCTACCTACGAGCAGTACTTC. It translates to CASSSDQATYEQYF.

The chain uses TRBV19 and TRBJ1-5, with D hard to call. Trimming removed 7 bases from V and 4 bases from J, with 11 bases in between. Germline V CDR1 and CDR2: LNHDA, SQIVND (reference sequence). This CDR3 has 13 residues. In DNA form, the CDR3 reads TGTGCCAGTACTGAACGGGCAAATCAGCCCCAGCATTTT. It codes for CASTERANQPQHF.

The genes are TRBV19 and TRBJ1-1, with no clear D. Trimming pared 5 bases from V and 0 bases from J, leaving 22 bases between. The germline V gene encodes CDR1 LNHDA and CDR2 SQIVND (reference sequence). CDR3 length: 18 residues. CDR3 coding DNA: TGTGCCAGTAGTGAAAGAGACGGATTCGGGGTGATGAACACTGAAGCTTTCTTT. Translating it yields CASSERDGFGVMNTEAFF.

This chain connects TRBV7-2 to TRBJ2-3; 9 bases match TRBD2. With V trimmed by 4 bases and J by 0 bases, 8 bases remained unmatched. The CDR3 sequence is 17 residues long. In germline, CDR1 is SGHTA, CDR2 FQGNSA. The CDR3 DNA reads TGTGCCAGCAGCTCCTCCGGACTAGCGATAAGCACAGATACGCAGTATTTT. It encodes CASSSSGLAISTDTQYF.

The V gene is TRBV7-8, the J gene TRBJ2-7; TRBD2 agrees at 10 bases. This CDR3 contains 17 residues. After removal of 1 base from V and 4 bases from J, the junction contained 10 bases not matched to a gene. Per germline, CDR1 SGHVS and CDR2 FQNEAQ. The CDR3 sequence is CASSLVGVAGGIYEQYF. CDR3 DNA: TGTGCCAGCAGCTTAGTCGGAGTAGCGGGAGGTATTTACGAGCAGTACTTC. The whole variable domain, remainder taken from reference TRBV7-8 and TRBJ2-7, is GAGVSQSPRYKVAKRGQDVALRCDPISGHVSLFWYQQALGQGPEFLTYFQNEAQLDKSGLPSDRFFAERPEGSVSTLKIQRTQQEDSAVYLCASSLVGVAGGIYEQYFGPGTRLTVT.

The chain links TRBV5-1 to TRBJ2-1, with TRBD2 matching over 7 bases. Germline values: CDR1 SGHRS, CDR2 YFSETQ. Trimming cost V 0 bases and J 9 bases; bases outside gene matches: 12. The CDR3 is 16 amino acids. CDR3 DNA sequence: TGCGCCAGCAGCTTGGAGCGCGGGAGTAATAGTGGTGAGCAGTTCTTC. Translating gives CASSLERGSNSGEQFF.

In nucleotides, the CDR3 is TGTGCCAGCTCAGCAACAGCGGGAAGCCAAACTAACACCGGGGAGCTGTTTTTT. Its protein is CASSATAGSQTNTGELFF. This chain links TRBV18 with TRBJ2-2; TRBD2 matches at 7 bases. This CDR3 is built from 18 residues. The J segment lost 2 bases and the V segment lost 5 bases, leaving 14 bases of the junction unmatched. The germline gives CDR1 KGHSH, CDR2 LQKENI.

This clone appeared a few times. Written as DNA, the CDR3 is TGTGCCAGCAGTTTACCATCCGAGCTCACAGATACGCAGTATTTT. This translates into CASSLPSELTDTQYF. The rearrangement joins TRBV28 to TRBJ2-3; the D is unclear. Deletions cut 2 bases from V and 2 bases from J, with 11 bases between. Per germline, CDR1 MDHEN and CDR2 SYDVKM. The CDR3 has 15 residues.